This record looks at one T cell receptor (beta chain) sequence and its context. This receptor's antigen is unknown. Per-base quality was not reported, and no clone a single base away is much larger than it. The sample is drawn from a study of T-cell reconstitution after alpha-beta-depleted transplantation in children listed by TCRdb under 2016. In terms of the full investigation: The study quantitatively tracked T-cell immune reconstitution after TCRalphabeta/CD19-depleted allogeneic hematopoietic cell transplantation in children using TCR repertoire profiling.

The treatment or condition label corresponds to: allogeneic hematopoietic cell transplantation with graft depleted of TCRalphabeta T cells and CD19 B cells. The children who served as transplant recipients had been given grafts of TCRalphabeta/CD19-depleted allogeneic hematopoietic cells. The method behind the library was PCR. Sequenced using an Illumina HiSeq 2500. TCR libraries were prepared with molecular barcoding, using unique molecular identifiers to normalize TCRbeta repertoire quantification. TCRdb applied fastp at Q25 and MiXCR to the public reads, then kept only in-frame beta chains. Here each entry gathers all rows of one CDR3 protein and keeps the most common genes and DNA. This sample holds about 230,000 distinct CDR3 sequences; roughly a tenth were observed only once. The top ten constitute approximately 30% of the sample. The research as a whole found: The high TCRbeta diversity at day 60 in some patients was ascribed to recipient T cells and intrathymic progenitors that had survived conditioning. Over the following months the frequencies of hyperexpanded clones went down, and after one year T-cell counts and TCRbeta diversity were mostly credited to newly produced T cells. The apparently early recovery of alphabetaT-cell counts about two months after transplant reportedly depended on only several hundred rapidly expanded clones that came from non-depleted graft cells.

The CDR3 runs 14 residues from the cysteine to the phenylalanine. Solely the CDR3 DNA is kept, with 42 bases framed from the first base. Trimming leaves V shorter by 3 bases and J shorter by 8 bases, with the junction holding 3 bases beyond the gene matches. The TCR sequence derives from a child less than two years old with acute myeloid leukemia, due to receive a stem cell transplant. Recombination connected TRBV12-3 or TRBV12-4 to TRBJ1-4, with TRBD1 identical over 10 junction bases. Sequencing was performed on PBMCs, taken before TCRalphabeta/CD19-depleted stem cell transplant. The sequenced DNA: TGTGCCAGCAGTTTGATGGGACAGGGGGAAAAACTGTTTTTT. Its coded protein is CASSLMGQGEKLFF.